A single TCR beta chain is shown here with its context. The data are from a study of shared T cell receptors in the human thymus. With 2 bases clipped from V and 2 bases from J, the junction kept 11 bases outside the gene matches. Germline CDR1 is LGHNA and CDR2 is YSLEER. The CDR3 is 17 amino acids. Libraries were prepared by immunoSEQ multiplex PCR; TCRdb keeps only in-frame clonotypes and omits some of them. The table records 700,000 or so clones, 70% to 90% of them present only once. These data also featured in a second study, about human thymus T cells. That study adds: Healthy Finnish infants undergoing corrective surgery for congenital heart defects were the donors.

This chain uses TRBV4-3 with TRBJ2-5; TRBD1 matches 7 bases. Material: thymocytes. The TCR sequence derives from a girl less than two years old with a congenital heart defect. CDR3 coding DNA: TGCGCCAGCAGCCAACGGTCGACAGGGTCCCCACAAGAGACCCAGTACTTC. It translates to CASSQRSTGSPQETQYF.